The rows below give T cell receptor beta chains drawn from one sample of a study of blood T cell repertoires in COVID-19. Generated by immunoSEQ multiplex PCR, the TCRdb table keeps only in-frame clones and is missing some. The table has 200,000 to 250,000 clones, around 84% seen once. Sequences were obtained from PBMCs or T cells enriched from blood (not recorded which). These receptors originate from a woman in her thirties or forties who had recovered from COVID-19. The CDR3 runs from the conserved cysteine through the conserved F or W.

>TRBV10-3
CAISETRGQWNGYTF
>TRBV18
CASSTLAGAHNEQFF
>TRBV7-8
CASSPPSDNNQPQHF
>TRBV5-1
CASSAQGFPYEQYF
>TRBV5-1
CASGDGTGDYGYTF
>TRBV19
CASASSGNTIYF
>TRBV19
CASSISSGTGGTEAFF
>TRBV3-1/TRBV3-2
CASSQDRQNGYTF
>TRBV10-3
CAISVSGTGKNEQFF
>TRBV6-5
CASSYTESNTEAFF